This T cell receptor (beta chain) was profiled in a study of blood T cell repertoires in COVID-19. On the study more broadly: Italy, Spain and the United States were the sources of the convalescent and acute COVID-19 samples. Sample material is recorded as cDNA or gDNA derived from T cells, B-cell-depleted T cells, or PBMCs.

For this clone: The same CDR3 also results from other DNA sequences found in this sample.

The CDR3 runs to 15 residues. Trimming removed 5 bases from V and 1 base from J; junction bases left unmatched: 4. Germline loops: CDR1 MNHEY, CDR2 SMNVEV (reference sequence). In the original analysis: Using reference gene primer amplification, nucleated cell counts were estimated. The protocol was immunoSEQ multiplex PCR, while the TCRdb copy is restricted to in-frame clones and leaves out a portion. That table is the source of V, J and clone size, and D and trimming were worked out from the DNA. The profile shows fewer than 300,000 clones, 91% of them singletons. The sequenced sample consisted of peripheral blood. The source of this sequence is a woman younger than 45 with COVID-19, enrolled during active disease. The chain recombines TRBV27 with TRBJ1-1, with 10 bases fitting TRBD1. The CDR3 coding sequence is TGTGCCAGCAGTCGTAGGGACAGGGGGAACACTGAAGCTTTCTTT. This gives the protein CASSRRDRGNTEAFF.